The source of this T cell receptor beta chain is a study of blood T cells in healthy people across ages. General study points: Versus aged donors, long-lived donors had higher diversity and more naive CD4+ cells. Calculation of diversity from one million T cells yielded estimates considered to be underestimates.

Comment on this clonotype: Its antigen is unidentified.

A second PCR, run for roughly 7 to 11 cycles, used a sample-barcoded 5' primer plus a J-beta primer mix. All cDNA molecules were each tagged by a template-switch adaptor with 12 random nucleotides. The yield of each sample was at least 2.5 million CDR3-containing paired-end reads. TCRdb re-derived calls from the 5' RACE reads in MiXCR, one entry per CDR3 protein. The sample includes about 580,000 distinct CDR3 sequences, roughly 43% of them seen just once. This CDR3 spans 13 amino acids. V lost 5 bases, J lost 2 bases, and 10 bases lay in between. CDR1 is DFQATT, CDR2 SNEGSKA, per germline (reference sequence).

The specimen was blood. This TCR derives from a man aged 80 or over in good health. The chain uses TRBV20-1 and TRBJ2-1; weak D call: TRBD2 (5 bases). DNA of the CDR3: TGCAGTGCTGGGTGGGAGACCTACAATGAGCAGTTCTTC. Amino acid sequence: CSAGWETYNEQFF.